These T cell receptor beta chains were read from a single sample in a study of blood T cell repertoires in COVID-19. Produced via immunoSEQ multiplex PCR; TCRdb's table is partial and in-frame only. The repertoire holds around 20,000 clones, with 70% to 90% as singletons. Sequencing was done on a sample of peripheral blood. The receptors come from a man aged 70-80 years with acute or convalescent COVID-19. Each CDR3 is given with its conserved first and last residue. Each record gives: V gene, CDR3 protein.

TRBV4-3	CASSQVPTGANYGYTF
TRBV4-3	CASSRGATGDSYEQYF
TRBV28	CASSSPGQGFTEAFF
TRBV7-9	CASRPGTGDTGELFF
TRBV28	CASSPGQGWTDTQYF
TRBV5-6	CASSRTGSQPQHF
TRBV9	CASSASGGDGGELFF
TRBV18	CASSYVRSMNTEAFF
TRBV9	CASSVVDSGGNEQFF
TRBV11-3	CASSPRRGGGTNGEQFF
TRBV5-1	CASSFGGTDNSPLHF
TRBV5-1	CASSLGGLAEQLTDTQYF
TRBV9	CASSVAVNTEAFF
TRBV29-1	CSVLLYLEAFF
TRBV5-6	CASSPTGKRSNEQFF